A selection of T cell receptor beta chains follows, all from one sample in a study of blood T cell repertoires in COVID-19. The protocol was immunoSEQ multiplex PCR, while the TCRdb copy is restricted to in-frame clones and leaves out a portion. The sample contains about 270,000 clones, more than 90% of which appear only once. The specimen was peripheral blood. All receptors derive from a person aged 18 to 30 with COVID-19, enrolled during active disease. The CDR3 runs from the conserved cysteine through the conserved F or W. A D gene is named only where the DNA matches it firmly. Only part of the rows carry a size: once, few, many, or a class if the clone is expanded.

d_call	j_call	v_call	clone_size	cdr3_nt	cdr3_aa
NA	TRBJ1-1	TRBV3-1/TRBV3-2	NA	TGTGCCAGCAGCGAGATCCGTAGAGGTCTGAACACTGAAGCTTTCTTT	CASSEIRRGLNTEAFF
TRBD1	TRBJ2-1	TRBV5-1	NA	TGCGCCAGCAGCTTGGTAGGGACAGGGTTTAGTAATGAGCAGTTCTTC	CASSLVGTGFSNEQFF
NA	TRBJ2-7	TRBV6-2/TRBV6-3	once	TGTGCCAGCAGTCCCCTAGGAGCCTACGAGCAGTACTTC	CASSPLGAYEQYF
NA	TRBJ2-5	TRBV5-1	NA	TGCGCCAGCAGCTTGGTCGAGAAAGAGACCCAGTACTTC	CASSLVEKETQYF
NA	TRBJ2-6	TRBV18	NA	TGTGCCAGCTCACCGGCGACTCGCAACTCTGGGGCCAACGTCCTGACTTTC	CASSPATRNSGANVLTF
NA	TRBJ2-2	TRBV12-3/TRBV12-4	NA	TGTGCCAGCAGCCGACTAGCCGGGGAGCTGTTTTTT	CASSRLAGELFF
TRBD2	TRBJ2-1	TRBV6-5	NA	TGTGCCAGCAGTTACTTAAGCGGGAGGACTTACAATGAGCAGTTCTTC	CASSYLSGRTYNEQFF
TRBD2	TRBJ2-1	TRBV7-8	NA	TGTGCCAGCAGCTTAACCCTAGCGGAGACCTACAATGAGCAGTTCTTC	CASSLTLAETYNEQFF
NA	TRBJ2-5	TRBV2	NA	TGTGCCAGCAGTGAAGAAACTAGTCGTGAGACCCAGTACTTC	CASSEETSRETQYF
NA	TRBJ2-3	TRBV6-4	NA	TGTGCCAGCAGTGACTCCCCCCAGGGTCCGCAGTATTTT	CASSDSPQGPQYF
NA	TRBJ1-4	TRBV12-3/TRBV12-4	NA	TGTGCCAGCTCAGGAGGGTGGGATGAAAAACTGTTTTTT	CASSGGWDEKLFF